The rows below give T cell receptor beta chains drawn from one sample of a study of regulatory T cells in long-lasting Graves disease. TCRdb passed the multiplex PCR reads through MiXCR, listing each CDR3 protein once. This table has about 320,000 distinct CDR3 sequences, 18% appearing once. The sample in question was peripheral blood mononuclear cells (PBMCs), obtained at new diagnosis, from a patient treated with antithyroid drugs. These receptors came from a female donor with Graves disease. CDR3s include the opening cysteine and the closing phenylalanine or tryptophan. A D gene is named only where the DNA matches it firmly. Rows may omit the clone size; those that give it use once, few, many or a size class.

DNA: TGTGCCAGCAGTTTACCGGGGCCCTATGGCTACACCTTC; CDR3: CASSLPGPYGYTF; size: many; V: TRBV28; D: .; J: TRBJ1-2
DNA: TGCGCCAGCAGGTACAGACAAAATGAAAAACTGTTTTTT; CDR3: CASRYRQNEKLFF; size: many; V: TRBV5-1; D: .; J: TRBJ1-4
DNA: TGTGCCAGCAGTCCTTTTAACAGGGGACAGGATAACTATGGCTACACCTTC; CDR3: CASSPFNRGQDNYGYTF; size: once; V: TRBV14; D: TRBD1; J: TRBJ1-2
DNA: TGTGCCACCCGAATGGATCATAATGAAAAACTGTTTTTT; CDR3: CATRMDHNEKLFF; size: .; V: TRBV6-1; D: .; J: TRBJ1-4
DNA: TGTGCCAGCAGCGTCAGGGATCCGGGCATGAACACTGAAGCTTTCTTT; CDR3: CASSVRDPGMNTEAFF; size: few; V: TRBV5-5; D: .; J: TRBJ1-1
DNA: TGTGCCAGCAGTGCTTTCGACAGCTCGATGGGGACCCAGTACTTC; CDR3: CASSAFDSSMGTQYF; size: many; V: TRBV2; D: .; J: TRBJ2-5
DNA: TGTGCCAGCAGCTTTGGGACTAGGGGAGACGAGCAGTACTTC; CDR3: CASSFGTRGDEQYF; size: .; V: TRBV5-4; D: TRBD2; J: TRBJ2-7
DNA: TGTGCCAGCAGGGGACTGGACAGGCGAGCTTTCTTT; CDR3: CASRGLDRRAFF; size: .; V: TRBV2; D: TRBD1; J: TRBJ1-1
DNA: TGTGCCACCAGCAGAGATTGGCGGACTAGCGGGGCTGAGCAGTTCTTC; CDR3: CATSRDWRTSGAEQFF; size: many; V: TRBV15; D: TRBD2; J: TRBJ2-1
DNA: TGTGCCAGCAGTCGGACTCAATACAATGAGCAGTTCTTC; CDR3: CASSRTQYNEQFF; size: .; V: TRBV6-2/TRBV6-3; D: .; J: TRBJ2-1
DNA: TGCAGTGCTAAGAGGGCGGAGGGGGTCTACGAGCAGTACTTC; CDR3: CSAKRAEGVYEQYF; size: few; V: TRBV20-1; D: .; J: TRBJ2-7
DNA: TGTGCCAGCAGTTTAGTTTCCGTGGGGGGGCCCCCCGATGGCTACACCTTC; CDR3: CASSLVSVGGPPDGYTF; size: many; V: TRBV12-3/TRBV12-4; D: .; J: TRBJ1-2
DNA: TGTGCCAGCACCGGGGGGGCAGGGGACACTGAAGCTTTCTTT; CDR3: CASTGGAGDTEAFF; size: many; V: TRBV6-1; D: .; J: TRBJ1-1
DNA: TGTGCCAGCAGTTTGACGGGCCCCGAGGGGCCCCAGCATTTT; CDR3: CASSLTGPEGPQHF; size: few; V: TRBV12-3/TRBV12-4; D: .; J: TRBJ1-5
DNA: TGTGCCAGCAGGTTTGGCACCGGGGAGCTGTTTTTT; CDR3: CASRFGTGELFF; size: few; V: TRBV12-3/TRBV12-4; D: .; J: TRBJ2-2
DNA: TGTGCCAGCAGTTTATTTGGGACAGGCAATGAAAAACTGTTTTTT; CDR3: CASSLFGTGNEKLFF; size: .; V: TRBV27; D: TRBD1; J: TRBJ1-4
DNA: TGTGCCATAAAAGGGACGGCTTCCTACGAGCAGTACTTC; CDR3: CAIKGTASYEQYF; size: .; V: TRBV11-2; D: .; J: TRBJ2-7
DNA: TGCGCCAGCAGCTTGAGACAGGGTCAAACCGGGGAGCTGTTTTTT; CDR3: CASSLRQGQTGELFF; size: .; V: TRBV5-1; D: TRBD1; J: TRBJ2-2
DNA: TGTGCCAGCAGTTTATTAGGGGGCGAGCGGACTCGCTATGGCTACACCTTC; CDR3: CASSLLGGERTRYGYTF; size: many; V: TRBV28; D: TRBD1; J: TRBJ1-2
DNA: TGCAGTGCTGACATAGCGGGTGGAGAGACCCAGTACTTC; CDR3: CSADIAGGETQYF; size: many; V: TRBV20-1; D: TRBD2; J: TRBJ2-5
DNA: TGTGCCAGCAGCCCCTTGGGACAGGGGGCGGGGGAGACCCAGTACTTC; CDR3: CASSPLGQGAGETQYF; size: many; V: TRBV11-2; D: TRBD1; J: TRBJ2-5
DNA: TGTGCCAGCAGCAGCACCGGGACTAGCGCCGCCACAGATACGCAGTATTTT; CDR3: CASSSTGTSAATDTQYF; size: many; V: TRBV5-6; D: TRBD2; J: TRBJ2-3
DNA: TGCAGCGCCACCGGGGGGGACACTGAAGCTTTCTTT; CDR3: CSATGGDTEAFF; size: .; V: TRBV20-1; D: .; J: TRBJ1-1
DNA: TGCGCCAGCAGCCCTGGGACAGGCCCTAAGGAAAAACTGTTTTTT; CDR3: CASSPGTGPKEKLFF; size: many; V: TRBV5-1; D: TRBD1; J: TRBJ1-4
DNA: TGTGCCAGCAAACCAGGGCTCTCCTACAATGAGCAGTTCTTC; CDR3: CASKPGLSYNEQFF; size: many; V: TRBV12-3/TRBV12-4; D: .; J: TRBJ2-1
DNA: TGTGCCAGCAGCTCCTACCTCGACAGGTCCAAAAACATTCAGTACTTC; CDR3: CASSSYLDRSKNIQYF; size: many; V: TRBV5-4; D: .; J: TRBJ2-4
DNA: TGTGCCAGCAGCTGGGGGGGGGTGGCTGAAGCTTTCTTT; CDR3: CASSWGGVAEAFF; size: many; V: TRBV7-6; D: .; J: TRBJ1-1
DNA: TGCAGTGCTAGACCGACTAGCGGGAGCCGCAATGAGCAGTTCTTC; CDR3: CSARPTSGSRNEQFF; size: once; V: TRBV20-1; D: TRBD2; J: TRBJ2-1
DNA: TGTGCCAGCAGCCAAGAAGCTGACCTCTCCTACGAGCAGTACTTC; CDR3: CASSQEADLSYEQYF; size: many; V: TRBV3-1; D: .; J: TRBJ2-7
DNA: TGCAGTGCTAGGAGGCCAGCGGGAGGTTCTACCGGGGAGCTGTTTTTT; CDR3: CSARRPAGGSTGELFF; size: few; V: TRBV20-1; D: TRBD2; J: TRBJ2-2
DNA: TGTGCCACCCAGGGGAACAATGAGCAGTTCTTC; CDR3: CATQGNNEQFF; size: once; V: TRBV2; D: .; J: TRBJ2-1
DNA: TGTGCCAGCAGTACCCTGCCGGCCTCTAGGGGATTCACGGGGGTTTTT; CDR3: CASSTLPASRGFTGVF; size: many; V: TRBV28; D: .; J: TRBJ1-4
DNA: TGTGCCAGCAGTGAAGGGGCTAGCGGGAGCATCTACGAGCAGTACTTC; CDR3: CASSEGASGSIYEQYF; size: many; V: TRBV6-2/TRBV6-3; D: TRBD2; J: TRBJ2-7
DNA: TGTGCCATCAGCCCTACTAGCGGCACAGATACGCAGTATTTT; CDR3: CAISPTSGTDTQYF; size: .; V: TRBV10-3; D: TRBD2; J: TRBJ2-3
DNA: TGTGCCAGCAGTAGTTCAGGGACAGGCGAAACGGGCTATGGCTACACCTTC; CDR3: CASSSSGTGETGYGYTF; size: many; V: TRBV6-1; D: TRBD1; J: TRBJ1-2
DNA: TGCGCCAGCAGCCCGCAGGGCACTAGCCTGAACACTGAAGCTTTCTTT; CDR3: CASSPQGTSLNTEAFF; size: .; V: TRBV5-1; D: .; J: TRBJ1-1
DNA: TGTGCCAGCAACCCGGGGGGTGGGGGAGAAGAGACCCAGTACTTC; CDR3: CASNPGGGGEETQYF; size: .; V: TRBV25-1; D: TRBD2; J: TRBJ2-5
DNA: TGTGCCAGCAGTAGAGCTAGCGGACAAGAGACCCAGTACTTC; CDR3: CASSRASGQETQYF; size: .; V: TRBV2; D: TRBD2; J: TRBJ2-5
DNA: TGCAGTGTTACATGGGAGCGTGAGCAGTTCTTC; CDR3: CSVTWEREQFF; size: once; V: TRBV20-1; D: .; J: TRBJ2-1
DNA: TGTGCCAGCAGAACACTAGCGGGAGGTCTCAATGAGCAGTTCTTC; CDR3: CASRTLAGGLNEQFF; size: many; V: TRBV6-1; D: TRBD2; J: TRBJ2-1
DNA: TGTGCCAGCAGTTACTCGAGACAGGGGGGGGACAAAAACATTCAGTACTTC; CDR3: CASSYSRQGGDKNIQYF; size: .; V: TRBV27; D: TRBD1; J: TRBJ2-4
DNA: TGTGCCAGCAGCTTATATAAGTTGGGACAGGGGAATTCACCCCTCCACTTT; CDR3: CASSLYKLGQGNSPLHF; size: many; V: TRBV7-2; D: TRBD1; J: TRBJ1-6
DNA: TGTGCCAGCTCCCCGACGAGCGGGAGAAGGGAGCAGTACTTC; CDR3: CASSPTSGRREQYF; size: once; V: TRBV18; D: TRBD2; J: TRBJ2-7
DNA: TGTGCCAGCAGCCCCCGTGGGACAGGGAGCAATTCACCCCTCCACTTT; CDR3: CASSPRGTGSNSPLHF; size: .; V: TRBV11-3; D: TRBD1; J: TRBJ1-6
DNA: TGTGCCAGCAGACAGACGGACATGAACACTGAAGCTTTCTTT; CDR3: CASRQTDMNTEAFF; size: .; V: TRBV2; D: .; J: TRBJ1-1
DNA: TGTGCCAGCAGCCGCGAGGGGATCTATGGCTACACCTTC; CDR3: CASSREGIYGYTF; size: many; V: TRBV28; D: .; J: TRBJ1-2
DNA: TGTGCCAGCAGTTTGTGGGGAACGACAGGGGCGCAGGCCTTAACAGACGTCTATGGCTACACCTTC; CDR3: CASSLWGTTGAQALTDVYGYTF; size: many; V: TRBV27; D: TRBD1; J: TRBJ1-2
DNA: TGTGCCAGCAGTCCCCTGACTAGTTCTGGGGAGACCCAGTACTTC; CDR3: CASSPLTSSGETQYF; size: many; V: TRBV28; D: .; J: TRBJ2-5
DNA: TGTGCCAGCAGTGAGCTGGGGTCGAACCTAGAAGCTTTCTTT; CDR3: CASSELGSNLEAFF; size: many; V: TRBV2; D: .; J: TRBJ1-1
DNA: TGCAGCGTGGGGACAGGGGAGGACGAGCAGTACTTC; CDR3: CSVGTGEDEQYF; size: many; V: TRBV29-1; D: TRBD1; J: TRBJ2-7
DNA: TGTGCCAGCAGCCACACGGACAGGGAGAACTATGGCTACACCTTC; CDR3: CASSHTDRENYGYTF; size: many; V: TRBV12-3/TRBV12-4; D: TRBD1; J: TRBJ1-2
DNA: TGTGCCAGCAGTGAAGCCTCCGGGACAGGGAGCACAGATACGCAGTATTTT; CDR3: CASSEASGTGSTDTQYF; size: many; V: TRBV6-1; D: TRBD1; J: TRBJ2-3